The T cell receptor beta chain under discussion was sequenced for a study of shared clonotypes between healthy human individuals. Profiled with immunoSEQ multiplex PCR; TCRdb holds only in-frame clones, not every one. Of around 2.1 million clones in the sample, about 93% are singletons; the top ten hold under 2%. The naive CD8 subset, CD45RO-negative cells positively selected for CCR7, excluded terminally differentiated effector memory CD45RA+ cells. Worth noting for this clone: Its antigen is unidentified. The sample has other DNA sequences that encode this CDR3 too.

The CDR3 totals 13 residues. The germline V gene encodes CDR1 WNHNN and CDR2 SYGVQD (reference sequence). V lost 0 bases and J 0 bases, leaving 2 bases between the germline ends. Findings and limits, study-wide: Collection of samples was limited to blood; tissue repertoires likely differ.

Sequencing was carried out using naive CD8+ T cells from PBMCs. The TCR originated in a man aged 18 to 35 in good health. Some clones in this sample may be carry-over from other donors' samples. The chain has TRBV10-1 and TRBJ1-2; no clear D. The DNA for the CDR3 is TGCGCCAGCAGTGAGTCGACTAACTATGGCTACACCTTC. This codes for CASSESTNYGYTF.